These T cell receptor beta chains were read from a single sample in a study of blood T cell repertoires in COVID-19. Some clones are missing from TCRdb's copy, which holds only in-frame ones; the method was immunoSEQ multiplex PCR. The table lists hundreds of thousands of clones, 88% of them singletons. Sequences were obtained from peripheral blood. These receptors came from a man younger than 35 with active or convalescent COVID-19. Both conserved end residues are part of each CDR3. Fields, in order: V gene, clone size, J gene, D gene, CDR3 DNA, CDR3 protein. The D gene is left open where the match is weak. Clone size is given for some rows only: seen once, a few or many times, or a class if the clone is expanded.

TRBV5-4	.	TRBJ2-1	.	TGTGCCAGCAGCTTACGGGAGAACAATGAGCAGTTCTTC	CASSLRENNEQFF
TRBV10-2	.	TRBJ2-3	TRBD2	TGCGCCAGTAGTAGCGGGGGGGCCGGCACGCCGCAGTATTTT	CASSSGGAGTPQYF
TRBV2	.	TRBJ1-4	.	TGTGCCAGCAGTGTGAGGGGAGGGAATGAAAAACTGTTTTTT	CASSVRGGNEKLFF
TRBV6-6	.	TRBJ2-4	.	TGTGCCAGCACCCAGGGGACGGGTTCCAAAAACATTCAGTACTTC	CASTQGTGSKNIQYF
TRBV2	.	TRBJ1-1	.	TGTGCCAGCAGTGTGGCGGAAAACACTGAAGCTTTCTTT	CASSVAENTEAFF
TRBV6-1	.	TRBJ2-1	TRBD2	TGTGCCAGCAGTGAAGACGGGGGGAACTACAATGAGCAGTTCTTC	CASSEDGGNYNEQFF
TRBV7-2	.	TRBJ1-5	.	TGTGCCAGCAGCCCCCGGCACCAGGGGCCCCAGCATTTT	CASSPRHQGPQHF
TRBV5-4	once	TRBJ1-1	.	TGTGCCAGCAGCTTGGGGGGCAGGGACACTGAAGCTTTCTTT	CASSLGGRDTEAFF
TRBV5-1	.	TRBJ1-4	.	TGCGCCAGCAGCTTCTCGACAGCAACTAATGAAAAACTGTTTTTT	CASSFSTATNEKLFF
TRBV14	.	TRBJ2-7	.	TGTGCCAGCAGCCAAGATGGACCCGGGACTTACTCCTACGAGCAGTACTTC	CASSQDGPGTYSYEQYF
TRBV12-3/TRBV12-4	once	TRBJ1-2	TRBD1	TGTGCCAGCAGTCGTTGGACAGGGGATGGCTACACCTTC	CASSRWTGDGYTF
TRBV19	.	TRBJ1-6	.	TGTGCCAGTTCGGGCGGCACAGGGATTAATTCACCCCTCCACTTT	CASSGGTGINSPLHF
TRBV15	.	TRBJ2-2	TRBD1	TGTGCCACCAGCGAAGGGGGCGATACCGGGGAGCTGTTTTTT	CATSEGGDTGELFF
TRBV19	once	TRBJ2-5	TRBD2	TGTGCCAGTAGTATAGTTAGCGGGGGAGAGACCCAGTACTTC	CASSIVSGGETQYF
TRBV19	.	TRBJ2-3	TRBD2	TGTGCCAGTAGTATGGCTAGCGGGGGCACAGATACGCAGTATTTT	CASSMASGGTDTQYF
TRBV7-2	.	TRBJ2-7	.	TGTGCCAGCAGCTCTGCCCGGGGGTACGAGCAGTACTTC	CASSSARGYEQYF
TRBV6-4	few	TRBJ2-1	TRBD1	TGTGCCAGCAGTGGACAGGGGGCGGTGAATGAGCAGTTCTTC	CASSGQGAVNEQFF
TRBV6-4	many	TRBJ2-2	.	TGTGCCAGCAGTGACGGACAGAGCACCGGGGAGCTGTTTTTT	CASSDGQSTGELFF
TRBV5-1	few	TRBJ1-1	.	TGCGCCAGCAGCGTGGACAATATGAACACTGAAGCTTTCTTT	CASSVDNMNTEAFF
TRBV6-2/TRBV6-3	.	TRBJ2-3	TRBD2	TGTGCCAGCAGTGAGACTAGCGGGGGGGCTCCAGATACGCAGTATTTT	CASSETSGGAPDTQYF
TRBV19	.	TRBJ1-2	.	TGTGCCAGTAGTAGGGGGCACCTTAACTATGGCTACACCTTC	CASSRGHLNYGYTF
TRBV21-1	.	TRBJ2-5	.	TGTGCCAGCAGCAAAGCGAGGGTTAAAGAGACCCAGTACTTC	CASSKARVKETQYF
TRBV5-6	once	TRBJ2-7	TRBD1	TGTGCCAGCAGCTTGGGTACAGGGGGCGAGCAGTACTTC	CASSLGTGGEQYF
TRBV11-2	.	TRBJ2-2	TRBD1	TGTGCCAGCAGCTCGGGACAGGGTTTGATGTACACCGGGGAGCTGTTTTTT	CASSSGQGLMYTGELFF
TRBV2	.	TRBJ2-3	.	TGTGCCAGCAGTGAAGGAAATCGCGGGGCCACAGATACGCAGTATTTT	CASSEGNRGATDTQYF
TRBV21-1	.	TRBJ1-1	.	TGTGCCAGCAGCATAGAGGCTGAAGCTTTCTTT	CASSIEAEAFF
TRBV7-9	.	TRBJ1-1	.	TGTGCCAGCAGTCTCTCGGGGAACACTGAAGCTTTCTTT	CASSLSGNTEAFF
TRBV29-1	.	TRBJ2-5	.	TGCAGCGTTGAAGAGCCTAGCGAGACCCAGTACTTC	CSVEEPSETQYF
TRBV5-8	once	TRBJ2-3	TRBD2	TGTGCCAGCAGCTCTTTAGCAGCGGGGGGGGCAGATACGCAGTATTTT	CASSSLAAGGADTQYF
TRBV6-6	.	TRBJ2-1	.	TGTGCCAGCAGTTCCCAATACAATGAGCAGTTCTTC	CASSSQYNEQFF
TRBV9	.	TRBJ2-1	TRBD2	TGTGCCAGCAGCACCGGGACTAGCGGGGGGTTGAGGGATGAGCAGTTCTTC	CASSTGTSGGLRDEQFF
TRBV6-5	.	TRBJ1-1	.	TGTGCCAGCAGTTACCAGGGCAACACTGAAGCTTTCTTT	CASSYQGNTEAFF
TRBV21-1	.	TRBJ2-5	.	TGTGCCAGCAGCCAACGGACAGGGCAGGAGACCCAGTACTTC	CASSQRTGQETQYF
TRBV27	.	TRBJ2-3	.	TGTGCCAGCAGTTTGAGAGGAGGGGATACGCAGTATTTT	CASSLRGGDTQYF
TRBV4-1	.	TRBJ2-7	TRBD2	TGCGCCAGCAGCCAAGAATTTGGACTAGCGGGGGTTGAGCAGTACTTC	CASSQEFGLAGVEQYF
TRBV19	once	TRBJ1-1	TRBD1	TGTGCCAGTAGTATATTCGGACAGGGGGCCTCTGAAGCTTTCTTT	CASSIFGQGASEAFF
TRBV19	.	TRBJ2-5	TRBD2	TGTGCCAGTAGTACGGGAGTAGCGGGGGGGCAAGAGACCCAGTACTTC	CASSTGVAGGQETQYF
TRBV10-1	.	TRBJ1-2	TRBD1	TGCGCCAGCAGTGAGTCTCATGGACAGGGGGCGCATGGCTACACCTTC	CASSESHGQGAHGYTF
TRBV6-6	.	TRBJ1-1	.	TGTGCCAGCAGTTTCGTGGAGGCTGAAGCTTTCTTT	CASSFVEAEAFF
TRBV25-1	.	TRBJ2-7	TRBD1	TGTGCCACCGGGGACAGGAGGGGAAACTACGAGCAGTACTTC	CATGDRRGNYEQYF
TRBV3-1/TRBV3-2	.	TRBJ2-5	TRBD2	TGTGCCAGCTCTGGGGGGGAGGAGACCCAGTACTTC	CASSGGEETQYF
TRBV4-3	.	TRBJ1-6	.	TGCGCCAGCAGCCAAGGGGACAACTATTCACCCCTCCACTTT	CASSQGDNYSPLHF